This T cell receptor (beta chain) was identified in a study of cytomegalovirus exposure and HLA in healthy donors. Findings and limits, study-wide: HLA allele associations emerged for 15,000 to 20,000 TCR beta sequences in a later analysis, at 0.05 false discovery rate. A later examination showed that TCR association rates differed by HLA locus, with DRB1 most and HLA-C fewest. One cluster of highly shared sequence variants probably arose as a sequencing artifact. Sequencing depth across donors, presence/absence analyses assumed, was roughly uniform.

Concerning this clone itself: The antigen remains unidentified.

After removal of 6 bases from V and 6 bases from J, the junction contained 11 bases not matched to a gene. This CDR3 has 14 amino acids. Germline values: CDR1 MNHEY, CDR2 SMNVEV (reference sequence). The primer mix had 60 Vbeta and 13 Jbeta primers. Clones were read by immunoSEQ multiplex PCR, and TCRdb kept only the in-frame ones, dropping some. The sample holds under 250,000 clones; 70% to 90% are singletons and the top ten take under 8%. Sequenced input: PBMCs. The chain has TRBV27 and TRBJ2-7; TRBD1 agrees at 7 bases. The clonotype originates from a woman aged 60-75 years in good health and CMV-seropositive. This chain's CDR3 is CASSLTGSEAEQYF. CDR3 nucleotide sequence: TGTGCCAGCAGCCTGACAGGGTCCGAGGCCGAGCAGTACTTC.